The entry that follows covers one TCR beta chain sequence. V gave up 0 bases and J gave up 5 bases, with 11 bases separating them. Looked up from germline, CDR1 is LGHNA and CDR2 is YNFKEQ. The CDR3 runs 15 residues. This sample is part of a study of cytotoxic CD8 clonotypes in ibrutinib-treated CLL. TCRdb keeps only in-frame clones here, not all; method: immunoSEQ multiplex PCR. Of some 130,000 clones in the sample, roughly 88% were seen once. This TCR was sampled from a human donor with chronic lymphocytic leukemia. The source material was PBMCs, sampled after 24 months of ibrutinib treatment. The genes are TRBV4-2 and TRBJ1-5; D gene unclear. CDR3 sequence reads: CASSQDLGSDQPQHF. The CDR3 DNA is TGTGCCAGCAGCCAAGATTTAGGTAGTGATCAGCCCCAGCATTTT.